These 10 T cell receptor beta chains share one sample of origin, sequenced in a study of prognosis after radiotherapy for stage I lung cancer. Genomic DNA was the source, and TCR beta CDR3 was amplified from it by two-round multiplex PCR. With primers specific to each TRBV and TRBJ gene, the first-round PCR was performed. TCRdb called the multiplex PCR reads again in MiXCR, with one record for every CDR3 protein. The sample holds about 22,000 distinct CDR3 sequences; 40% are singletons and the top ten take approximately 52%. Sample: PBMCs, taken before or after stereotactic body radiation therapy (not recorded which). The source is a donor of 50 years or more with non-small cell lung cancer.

The CDR3 DNA follows: TGTGCCAGCAGCGTAGGACCTGGCATGGGGCAGCTCTATGGCTACACCTTC. Translation: CASSVGPGMGQLYGYTF. This chain connects TRBV9 to TRBJ1-2; D may be TRBD1 (5 bases). CDR3 length equals 17 residues. Germline CDR1 reads SGDLS; CDR2 reads YYNGEE. The V gene lost 0 bases and the J gene lost 4 bases, with 19 bases spanning the gap.

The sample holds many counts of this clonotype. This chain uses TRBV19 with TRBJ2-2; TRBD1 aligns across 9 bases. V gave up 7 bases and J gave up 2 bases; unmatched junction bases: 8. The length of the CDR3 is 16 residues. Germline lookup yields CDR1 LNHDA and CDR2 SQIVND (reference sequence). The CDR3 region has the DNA TGTGCCAGTATTTTCTACAGGGGGCGTAACACCGGGGAGCTGTTTTTT. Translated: CASIFYRGRNTGELFF.

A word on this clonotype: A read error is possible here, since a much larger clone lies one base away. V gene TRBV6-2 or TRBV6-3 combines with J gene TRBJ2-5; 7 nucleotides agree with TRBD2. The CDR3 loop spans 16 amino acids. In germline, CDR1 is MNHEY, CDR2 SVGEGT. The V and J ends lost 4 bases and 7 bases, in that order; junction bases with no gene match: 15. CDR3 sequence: CASSWGTPPGGGTQYF. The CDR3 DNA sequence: TGTGCCAGCAGTTGGGGAACCCCCCCGGGAGGAGGGACCCAGTACTTC.

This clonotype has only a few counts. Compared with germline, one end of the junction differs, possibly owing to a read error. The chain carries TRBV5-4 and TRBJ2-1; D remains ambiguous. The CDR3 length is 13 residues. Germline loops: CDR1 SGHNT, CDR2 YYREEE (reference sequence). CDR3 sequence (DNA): TGTGCCAGCAACTTGGAACTTAACAATGAGCAGTTCTTC. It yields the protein CASNLELNNEQFF.

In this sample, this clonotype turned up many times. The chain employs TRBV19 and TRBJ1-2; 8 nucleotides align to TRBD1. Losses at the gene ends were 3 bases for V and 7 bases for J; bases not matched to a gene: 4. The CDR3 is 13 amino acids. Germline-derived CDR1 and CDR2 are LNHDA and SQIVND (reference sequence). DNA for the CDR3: TGTGCCAGTAGTATGACAGGGGAGGCTGGCTACACCTTC. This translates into CASSMTGEAGYTF. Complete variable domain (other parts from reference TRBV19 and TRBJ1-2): DGGITQSPKYLFRKEGQNVTLSCEQNLNHDAMYWYRQDPGQGLRLIYYSQIVNDFQKGDIAEGYSVSREKKESFPLTVTSAQKNPTAFYLCASSMTGEAGYTFGSGTRLTVV.

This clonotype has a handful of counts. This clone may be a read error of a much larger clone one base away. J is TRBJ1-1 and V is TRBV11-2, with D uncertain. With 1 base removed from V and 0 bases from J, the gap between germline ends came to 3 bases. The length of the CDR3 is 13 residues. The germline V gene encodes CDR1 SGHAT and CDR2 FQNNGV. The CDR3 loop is CASSLVVNTEAFF. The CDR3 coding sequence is TGTGCCAGCAGCTTAGTCGTGAACACTGAAGCTTTCTTT.

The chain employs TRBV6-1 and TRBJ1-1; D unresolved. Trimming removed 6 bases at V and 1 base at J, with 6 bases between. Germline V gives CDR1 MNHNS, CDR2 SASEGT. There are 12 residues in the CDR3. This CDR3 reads CASRDPNTEAFF. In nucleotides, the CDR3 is TGTGCCAGCAGAGATCCGAACACTGAAGCTTTCTTT.

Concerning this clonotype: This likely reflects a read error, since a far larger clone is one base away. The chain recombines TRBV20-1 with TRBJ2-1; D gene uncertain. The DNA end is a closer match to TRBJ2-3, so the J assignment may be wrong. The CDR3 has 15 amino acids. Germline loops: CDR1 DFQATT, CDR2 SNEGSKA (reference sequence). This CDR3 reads CSAFTPVGNTDTQYF. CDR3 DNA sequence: TGCAGTGCCTTCACACCAGTGGGGAACACAGATACGCAGTATTTT.

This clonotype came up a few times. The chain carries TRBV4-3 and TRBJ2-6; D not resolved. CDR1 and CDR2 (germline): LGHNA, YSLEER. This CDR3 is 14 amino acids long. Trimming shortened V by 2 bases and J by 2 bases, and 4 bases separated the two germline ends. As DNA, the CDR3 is TGCGCCAGCAGCCAATTCGCTGGGGCCAACGTCCTGACTTTC. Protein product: CASSQFAGANVLTF.

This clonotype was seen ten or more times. The CDR3 nucleotides read TGTGCTAGTGGTTTGGTAGGAAACTATGGCTACACCTTC. Its translation is CASGLVGNYGYTF. This chain uses TRBV12-5 with TRBJ1-2; D is ambiguous. CDR1 LGHNT and CDR2 FRNRAP come from the germline V gene. The CDR3 contains 13 residues. V dropped 0 bases and J dropped 2 bases, with 4 bases sitting between them.